A selection of T cell receptor beta chains follows, all from one sample in a study of T cell responses to AZD1222 COVID-19 vaccine. Clones were sequenced by immunoSEQ multiplex PCR, and TCRdb holds only the in-frame ones, with some missing. The data contain about 120,000 clones, 92% of them singletons. The specimen comprised peripheral blood, sampled on day 0 of AZD1222 vaccination. The receptors were gathered from an adult in good health. The CDR3 runs from the conserved cysteine through the conserved F or W. Each record gives: clone size, J gene, V gene, D gene, CDR3 DNA, CDR3 protein. A D gene is named only where the DNA matches it firmly. Expanded clones are given a class, and other clones once, few, many or no size at all.

>.|TRBJ1-1|TRBV6-5|TRBD1
TGTGCCAGCACTTTGACAGGGCCCGTCACTGAAGCTTTCTTT
CASTLTGPVTEAFF
>.|TRBJ1-1|TRBV7-2|TRBD1
TGTGCCAGCAGCCCCGGACAGGTGAACACTGAAGCTTTCTTT
CASSPGQVNTEAFF
>.|TRBJ1-1|TRBV4-3|.
TGCGCCAGCAGCCAAGATAGGGGCCGGACTGAAGCTTTCTTT
CASSQDRGRTEAFF
>.|TRBJ2-1|TRBV7-3|TRBD1
TGTGCCAGCAGCAGAGGACAGGGGGTTGATGAGCAGTTCTTC
CASSRGQGVDEQFF
>.|TRBJ1-1|TRBV21-1|.
TGTGCCAGCAGCATACTCAGGCGGGGGCCGGCTTTCTTT
CASSILRRGPAFF
>.|TRBJ2-5|TRBV18|.
TGTGCCAGCTCACCACTAGACGGCTCGGAGACCCAGTACTTC
CASSPLDGSETQYF
>.|TRBJ1-6|TRBV30|.
TGTGCCTGGAGTCTTCAATTGGATTCACCCCTCCACTTT
CAWSLQLDSPLHF
>.|TRBJ2-5|TRBV4-2|.
TGTGCCAGCAGCCAAGATGTAGACCTCCAAGAGACCCAGTACTTC
CASSQDVDLQETQYF
>.|TRBJ1-2|TRBV14|.
TGTGCCAGCAGCCAAGGTTCGTACAAACCTAACGGCGGCTACACCTTC
CASSQGSYKPNGGYTF
>few|TRBJ1-2|TRBV28|TRBD1
TGTGCCAGCAGTTTAGGACAGGGGGATTACGGCTATGGCTACACCTTC
CASSLGQGDYGYGYTF
>.|TRBJ2-3|TRBV11-3|TRBD2
TGTGCCAGCAGCTTTATACTAGCGGACATCACAGATACGCAGTATTTT
CASSFILADITDTQYF
>.|TRBJ1-2|TRBV2|.
TGTGCCAGCAGTGATTTCGGGGGCTACACCTTC
CASSDFGGYTF
>.|TRBJ2-4|TRBV3-1/TRBV3-2|.
TGTGCCAGCAGCCAAGGATTAGGCATTCAGTACTTC
CASSQGLGIQYF
>.|TRBJ2-5|TRBV5-6|TRBD2
TGTGCCAGCAGCAAAGGACTAGCGGGGGGGCTTGAGACCCAGTACTTC
CASSKGLAGGLETQYF
>medium-sized|TRBJ2-1|TRBV28|.
TGTGCCAGCAGTCGCCCCCCCTACAATGAGCAGTTCTTC
CASSRPPYNEQFF
>.|TRBJ2-3|TRBV12-3/TRBV12-4|TRBD2
TGTGCCAGCAGTTCCGGGACTAGGAGCCAGTATTTT
CASSSGTRSQYF
>.|TRBJ1-1|TRBV12-3/TRBV12-4|.
TGTGCCAACTATTCGGAGCTGAACACTGAAGCTTTCTTT
CANYSELNTEAFF
>.|TRBJ1-3|TRBV2|.
TGTGCCAGCAGTCGGTTTCAGGGACTCTCTGGAAACACCATATATTTT
CASSRFQGLSGNTIYF
>.|TRBJ1-1|TRBV19|TRBD1
TGTGCCAGTAGTCCCCGGACAGGGAGTACTGAAGCTTTCTTT
CASSPRTGSTEAFF
>.|TRBJ1-2|TRBV2|TRBD1
TGTGCCAGCAGTTTGACAGGGGGCTATGGCTACACCTTC
CASSLTGGYGYTF
>.|TRBJ2-7|TRBV6-5|.
TGTGCCAGCAGCCTAGGGGCCTTCGGTGAGCAGTACTTC
CASSLGAFGEQYF
>.|TRBJ2-1|TRBV5-1|.
TGCGCCAGCAGCCAAAACAGGGGAGGCTCCTACAATGAGCAGTTCTTC
CASSQNRGGSYNEQFF
>.|TRBJ1-1|TRBV7-9|TRBD1
TGTGCCCCGGGGAGCCAGGGGGACACTGAAGCTTTCTTT
CAPGSQGDTEAFF
>.|TRBJ2-1|TRBV27|.
TGTGCCAGCAGTTTCGTCAGGTCCAGCTCCTACAATGAGCAGTTCTTC
CASSFVRSSSYNEQFF
>.|TRBJ2-5|TRBV7-9|TRBD1
TGTGCCAGCAGTTGGGGGACAGGGCTGGAGACCCAGTACTTC
CASSWGTGLETQYF
>.|TRBJ1-2|TRBV5-1|.
TGCGCCAGCAGGGTGGTCGGGGCTGGTGATGGCTACACCTTC
CASRVVGAGDGYTF
>.|TRBJ1-2|TRBV5-1|.
TGCGCCAGCAGCTTGGATAACGGTCCAGCTGCTTGCTACACCTTC
CASSLDNGPAACYTF
>once|TRBJ1-3|TRBV15|TRBD1
TGTGCCACCAGCAGCGACAGGGACCCTGGAAACACCATATATTTT
CATSSDRDPGNTIYF
>.|TRBJ2-4|TRBV3-1/TRBV3-2|.
TGTGCCAGCAGCGTTGAGGCCAAAAACATTCAGTACTTC
CASSVEAKNIQYF
>.|TRBJ1-5|TRBV27|.
TGTGCCAGCAGTTTCGGGCGGAATAGCAATCAGCCCCAGCATTTT
CASSFGRNSNQPQHF
>.|TRBJ1-3|TRBV7-2|.
TGTGCCAGCAGCTTACTCGGGGGCGGTGGAAACACCATATATTTT
CASSLLGGGGNTIYF
>.|TRBJ2-2|TRBV5-4|TRBD2
TGTGCCAGCAGCTTGCTCCTACTAGCGGGGAAACCGAACACCGGGGAGCTGTTTTTT
CASSLLLLAGKPNTGELFF
>few|TRBJ2-6|TRBV4-1|.
TGCGCCAGCAGCCAAGGAGTCATGGGAATCTCTGGGGCCAACGTCCTGACTTTC
CASSQGVMGISGANVLTF
>once|TRBJ2-3|TRBV7-3|TRBD2
TGTGCCAGCAGCTTAAAGCTGGCGGGGTCCGGGGGGACAGATACGCAGTATTTT
CASSLKLAGSGGTDTQYF
>.|TRBJ1-2|TRBV5-4|.
TGTGCCAGCAGCTTGACTGCCAACTATGGCTACACCTTC
CASSLTANYGYTF
>.|TRBJ1-4|TRBV5-4|.
TGTGCCAGCAGCTATGACAGAGACCATGAAAAACTGTTTTTT
CASSYDRDHEKLFF
>.|TRBJ2-3|TRBV6-4|TRBD1
TGTGCCAGCAGTGACTCCCCCGGGACAGGGGGCACAGATACGCAGTATTTT
CASSDSPGTGGTDTQYF
>.|TRBJ2-3|TRBV7-6|TRBD2
TGTGCCAGCAGCCACGGACTAGCGGGAAGTGCCGATACGCAGTATTTT
CASSHGLAGSADTQYF
>.|TRBJ2-3|TRBV3-1/TRBV3-2|TRBD1
TGTGCCAGCAGCCGGGACAGGGGGACAGATACGCAGTATTTT
CASSRDRGTDTQYF
>.|TRBJ1-1|TRBV5-1|.
TGCGCCAGCAGTCCGACACCTTCAGCAACTGAAGCTTTCTTT
CASSPTPSATEAFF
>once|TRBJ1-3|TRBV12-3/TRBV12-4|.
TGTGCCAGCAGTCCAGGAAACACCATATATTTT
CASSPGNTIYF
>once|TRBJ2-5|TRBV7-9|TRBD1
TGTGCCAGCAGCCCCAGACAGGGGAGAAGAGAGACCCAGTACTTC
CASSPRQGRRETQYF
>.|TRBJ2-7|TRBV7-9|TRBD1
TGTGCCAGCAGCTTAGGTTCGACAGGGTGGGCCTACGAGCAGTACTTC
CASSLGSTGWAYEQYF
>.|TRBJ2-2|TRBV5-4|.
TGTGCCAGCAGCCTGTACAACACCGGGGAGCTGTTTTTT
CASSLYNTGELFF
>.|TRBJ2-5|TRBV2|.
TGTGCCAGCAGGGGGGGGCCCTCCCAGACCCAGTACTTC
CASRGGPSQTQYF
>.|TRBJ2-5|TRBV7-3|TRBD2
TGTGCCAGCAGCCCCGCTAGCGGGGGGGTTGGGGAGACCCAGTACTTC
CASSPASGGVGETQYF
>.|TRBJ1-5|TRBV6-5|TRBD1
TGTGCCGGGGGGACAGTAGTCAATCAGCCCCAGCATTTT
CAGGTVVNQPQHF
>.|TRBJ2-5|TRBV29-1|TRBD2
TGCAGCGCAAATAGCGGGAGCGGCCAAGAGACCCAGTACTTC
CSANSGSGQETQYF
>.|TRBJ2-5|TRBV6-5|.
TGTGCCAGCAGTTACTCCTCCCTGAGGGAGACCCAGTACTTC
CASSYSSLRETQYF
>.|TRBJ1-2|TRBV29-1|TRBD1
TGCAGCGTCAATAACAGGGGAAACTATGGCTACACCTTC
CSVNNRGNYGYTF
>few|TRBJ1-6|TRBV7-2|.
TGTGCCAGCAGCTTAGGGCAGGGATATAATTCACCCCTCCACTTT
CASSLGQGYNSPLHF
>.|TRBJ1-2|TRBV30|.
TGTGCCTGGAGTGTTGTAGGGCTAGGCTACACCTTC
CAWSVVGLGYTF
>.|TRBJ1-3|TRBV2|.
TGTGCCAGCAGTGCCAGGACTACTACCTCTGGAAACACCATATATTTT
CASSARTTTSGNTIYF
>.|TRBJ1-1|TRBV30|.
TGTGCCTGGAGTGGGGCCCCAAACACTGAAGCTTTCTTT
CAWSGAPNTEAFF